These 15 T cell receptor beta chains originate from one sample sequenced in a study of beta chain features in type 1 diabetes. Investigators reverse transcribed all isolated RNA, so they sequenced expressed TCRB transcripts. The data were produced by immunoSEQ multiplex PCR, yet TCRdb's version contains in-frame clones alone and is incomplete. The table shows a few hundred thousand clones, with 8% to 10% occurring only once. Their specific antigens are unknown. Findings and limits, study-wide: Type 1 diabetes patients showed a moderate but significant shortening of TCRB CDR3s in all four CD4+ subsets.

Sequencing input: central memory CD4+ T cells from blood. Source of these receptors: a young man with type 1 diabetes.

This clone was observed a handful of times. The chain combines TRBV4-1 with TRBJ2-1, with D tentatively TRBD2 (6 bases). Trimming took 0 bases from V and 1 from J, leaving 13 bases between them. Germline V lookup: CDR1 MGHRA, CDR2 YSYEKL. The CDR3 runs 17 residues. In DNA, the CDR3 is TGCGCCAGCAGCCAAGATCGCGCGGGAAGTTCCTACAATGAGCAGTTCTTC. Translating gives CASSQDRAGSSYNEQFF.

A word on this clone: One end of the junction varies from germline; a read error may be responsible. V and J are TRBV7-2 and TRBJ2-5; D ambiguous. CDR1 is SGHTA and CDR2 is FQGNSA in the germline V gene. The CDR3 extends over 14 amino acids. The CDR3 sequence: CASSQAERRETQYF. The DNA for the CDR3 is TGCGCCAGCAGCCAAGCAGAGAGACGGGAGACCCAGTACTTC.

This chain uses TRBV28 with TRBJ1-1; D unclear. Trimming removed 3 bases at V and 2 bases at J, with 7 bases between. Germline CDR1 and CDR2: MDHEN and SYDVKM. CDR3 length equals 13 residues. The CDR3 bases are TGTGCCAGCAGTTTGCCCAGTAACACTGAAGCTTTCTTT. It codes for CASSLPSNTEAFF.

A few counts support this clone. The J gene is TRBJ2-4, the V gene TRBV5-1, with D hard to call. Germline CDR1 is SGHRS and CDR2 is YFSETQ. The ends were cut back, 6 bases at V and 8 bases at J, with 18 bases in the middle. The CDR3 sequence is 14 residues long. The CDR3 region has the DNA TGCGCCAGCAACCCCTCTGCCAGGACGGACATTCAGTACTTC. Its translation is CASNPSARTDIQYF. The variable domain in full, completed from reference TRBV5-1 and TRBJ2-4, reads KAGVTQTPRYLIKTRGQQVTLSCSPISGHRSVSWYQQTPGQGLQFLFEYFSETQRNKGNFPGRFSGRQFSNSRSEMNVSTLELGDSALYLCASNPSARTDIQYFGAGTRLSVL.

This clone was counted between two and nine times. CDR3 coding DNA: TGTGCCAGCAGCTTAGATCCGGGAGTCGACACTGAAGCTTTCTTT. Its protein is CASSLDPGVDTEAFF. The chain recombines TRBV11-2 with TRBJ1-1, with D unresolved. The V and J ends lost 0 bases and 3 bases respectively, with 11 bases between them. The CDR3 totals 15 residues. Germline CDR1 and CDR2: SGHAT and FQNNGV. The full variable domain, with the rest looked up from reference TRBV11-2 and TRBJ1-1, is EAGVAQSPRYKIIEKRQSVAFWCNPISGHATLYWYQQILGQGPKLLIQFQNNGVVDDSQLPKDRFSAERLKGVDSTLKIQPAKLEDSAVYLCASSLDPGVDTEAFFGQGTRLTVV.

CDR3 protein: CASKGQVYGYTF. The DNA for the CDR3 is TGTGCCAGCAAGGGGCAGGTCTATGGCTACACCTTC. This rearrangement joins TRBV28 to TRBJ1-2, with D possibly TRBD1 on 5 matching bases. The CDR3 consists of 12 residues. CDR1 is MDHEN, CDR2 SYDVKM, per germline. V was shortened by 7 bases and J by 4 bases, with 10 bases between the two germline ends.

This clone was seen repeatedly, ten times or more. V and J are TRBV27 and TRBJ1-2, with D possibly matching TRBD1 (6 bases). There are 16 residues in the CDR3. Germline V gene data show CDR1 as MNHEY and CDR2 as SMNVEV (reference sequence). Trimming shortened V by 6 bases and J by 0 bases, and 17 bases separated the two germline ends. This chain's CDR3 is CASRRTARSPNYGYTF. DNA for the CDR3: TGTGCCAGCAGACGGACAGCCCGAAGTCCTAACTATGGCTACACCTTC.

This clone has only a few counts. This chain joins TRBV5-1 and TRBJ2-6, with 7 bases identical to TRBD1. The ends lost 4 bases at V and 0 bases at J; junction bases unmatched: 4. Germline V gene sequence: CDR1 SGHRS, CDR2 YFSETQ. CDR3 length: 16 amino acids. The CDR3 loop is CASSRSGGSGANVLTF. The CDR3, as DNA: TGCGCCAGCAGCAGGTCAGGGGGCTCTGGGGCCAACGTCCTGACTTTC.

The chain carries TRBV6-5 and TRBJ1-4; possibly TRBD1 for D (5 bases). V lost 11 bases to trimming and J lost 10 bases, with 14 bases between them. This CDR3 spans 11 amino acids. CDR1 is MNHEY and CDR2 is SVGAGI in the germline V gene. CDR3 nucleotides: TGTGCCCTCAGGGAGACTGCAAAACTGTTTTTT. Amino acids: CALRETAKLFF.

This clone has a count of ten or more. The V and J genes are TRBV15 and TRBJ2-1; 8 bases are a match to TRBD1. The CDR3 sequence is 16 residues long. The trim removed 0 bases at V and 8 bases at J, leaving 9 bases unmatched. Germline V gene lookup returns CDR1 LNHNV and CDR2 YYDKDF (reference sequence). The DNA for the CDR3 is TGTGCCACCAGCAGAGAGGACAGGGACGCTATCGATGAGCAGTTCTTC. Its translation: CATSREDRDAIDEQFF. Supplemented by reference TRBV15 and TRBJ2-1, the full variable domain reads DAMVIQNPRYQVTQFGKPVTLSCSQTLNHNVMYWYQQKSSQAPKLLFHYYDKDFNNEADTPDNFQSRRPNTSFCFLDIRSPGLGDTAMYLCATSREDRDAIDEQFFGPGTRLTVL.

In its sample, this clone was seen a few times. The genes are TRBV5-4 and TRBJ2-5; 11 nucleotides align to TRBD2. CDR1 and CDR2 from the germline V gene are SGHNT and YYREEE (reference sequence). V shed 3 bases and J 2 bases; nucleotides not matched to a gene: 6. This CDR3 contains 16 residues. The CDR3 region has the DNA TGTGCCAGCAGCTCTAGACTAGCGGGGTATCAAGAGACCCAGTACTTC. Translated, it gives CASSSRLAGYQETQYF.

J is TRBJ2-5 and V is TRBV29-1, with D hard to call. V dropped 4 bases and J dropped 3 bases, with 9 bases sitting between them. The CDR3 has 12 amino acids. Germline V gene data show CDR1 as SQVTM and CDR2 as ANQGSEA. The CDR3 DNA follows: TGCAGCGTTGCGAACAGTAAAGAGACCCAGTACTTC. It is translated as CSVANSKETQYF.

This clone appeared a few times. The rearrangement joins TRBV29-1 to TRBJ2-1; maybe TRBD2 (6 bases). This CDR3 has 15 amino acids. Germline CDR1 SQVTM, CDR2 ANQGSEA. Trimming took 7 bases from V and 4 from J, leaving 20 bases between them. The CDR3 bases are TGCAGCGGGAGGGTAGATAGGGCTGAATACAATGAGCAGTTCTTC. Amino acids: CSGRVDRAEYNEQFF.

The chain joins TRBV7-7 to TRBJ1-3; no clear D gene. V was cut by 5 bases and J by 2 bases, with 7 bases left in between. The V gene's germline CDR1 is SSHAT and CDR2 FNYEAQ (reference sequence). The CDR3 contains 13 residues. CDR3 nucleotides: TGTGCCAGCAGCCTTTCTACTGGAAACACCATATATTTT. Protein product: CASSLSTGNTIYF.

In this sample, this clone turned up a few times. The chain joins TRBV6-1 to TRBJ2-1, with 11 bases aligning to TRBD2. Germline V lookup: CDR1 MNHNS, CDR2 SASEGT. This CDR3 is 15 amino acids long. J was trimmed by 3 bases and V by 6 bases; bases with no gene match: 4. CDR3 residues: CASRSGTSGYNEQFF. CDR3 coding DNA: TGTGCCAGCAGATCCGGGACTAGCGGCTACAATGAGCAGTTCTTC.